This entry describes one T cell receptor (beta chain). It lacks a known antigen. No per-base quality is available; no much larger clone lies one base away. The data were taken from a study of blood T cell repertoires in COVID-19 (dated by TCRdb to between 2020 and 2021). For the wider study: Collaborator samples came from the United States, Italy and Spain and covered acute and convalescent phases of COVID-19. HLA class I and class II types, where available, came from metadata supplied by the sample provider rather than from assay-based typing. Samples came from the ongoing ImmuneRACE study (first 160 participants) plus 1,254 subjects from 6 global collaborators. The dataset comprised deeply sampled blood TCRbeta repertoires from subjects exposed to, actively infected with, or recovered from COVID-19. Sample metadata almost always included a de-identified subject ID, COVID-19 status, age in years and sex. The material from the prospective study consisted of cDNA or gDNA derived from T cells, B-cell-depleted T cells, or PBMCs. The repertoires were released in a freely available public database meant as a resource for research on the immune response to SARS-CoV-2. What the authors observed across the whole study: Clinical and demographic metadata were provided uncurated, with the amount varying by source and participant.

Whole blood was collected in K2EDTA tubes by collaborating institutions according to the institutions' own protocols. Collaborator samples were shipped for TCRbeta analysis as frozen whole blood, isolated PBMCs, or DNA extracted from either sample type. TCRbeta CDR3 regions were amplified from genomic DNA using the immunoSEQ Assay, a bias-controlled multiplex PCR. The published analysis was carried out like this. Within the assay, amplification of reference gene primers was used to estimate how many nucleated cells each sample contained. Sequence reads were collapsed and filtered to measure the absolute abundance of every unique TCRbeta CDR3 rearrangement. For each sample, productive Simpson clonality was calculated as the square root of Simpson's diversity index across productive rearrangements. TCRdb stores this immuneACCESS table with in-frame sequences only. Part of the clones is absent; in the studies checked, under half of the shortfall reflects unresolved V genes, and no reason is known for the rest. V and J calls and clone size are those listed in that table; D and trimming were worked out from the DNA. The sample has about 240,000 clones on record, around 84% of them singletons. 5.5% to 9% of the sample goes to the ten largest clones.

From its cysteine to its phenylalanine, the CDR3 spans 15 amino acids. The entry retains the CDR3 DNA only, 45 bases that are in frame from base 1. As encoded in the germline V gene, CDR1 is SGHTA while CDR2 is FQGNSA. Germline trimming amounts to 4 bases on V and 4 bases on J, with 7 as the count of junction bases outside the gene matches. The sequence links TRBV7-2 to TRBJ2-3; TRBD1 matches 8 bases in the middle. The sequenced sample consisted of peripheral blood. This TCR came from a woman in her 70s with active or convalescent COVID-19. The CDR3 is CASSYDRGRADTQYF. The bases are TGTGCCAGCAGCTACGACAGGGGTAGGGCAGATACGCAGTATTTT.